These 30 T cell receptor beta chains share one sample of origin, sequenced in a study of T cell clones after liver transplantation. Assay used: immunoSEQ multiplex PCR; TCRdb lists only in-frame clones, some missing. The table records around 80,000 clones, nearly 85% of them present only once. This specimen consisted of CD4+ T cells from blood, obtained almost 47 months after liver transplant. Every receptor here comes from a human patient who received a liver transplant. The graft donor may account for some of the T cells.

The DNA for the CDR3 is TGTGCCAGCAGCTTGGTCTGGGGACTAGGGGGAGGATCGGCCCAGTACTTC. Translated, it gives CASSLVWGLGGGSAQYF. The rearrangement joins TRBV7-9 to TRBJ2-5, with 8 bases identical to TRBD2. Germline-derived CDR1 and CDR2 are SEHNR and FQNEAQ (reference sequence). The CDR3 runs to 17 residues. Trimming removed 3 bases from V and 9 bases from J; junction bases left unmatched: 18.

The chain has TRBV28 and TRBJ1-4; D is unresolved. Germline CDR1 reads MDHEN; CDR2 reads SYDVKM. CDR3 length: 14 amino acids. V shed 6 bases and J shed 1 base, with 9 bases lying between them. The CDR3 loop reads CASRASLTNEKLFF. DNA for the CDR3: TGTGCCAGCAGGGCCAGCCTAACTAATGAAAAACTGTTTTTT.

The chain is built from TRBV15 and TRBJ2-7; a weak D match, TRBD1 (6 bases). V shed 0 bases and J shed 3 bases, with 12 bases lying between them. Germline values: CDR1 LNHNV, CDR2 YYDKDF (reference sequence). The CDR3 spans 15 residues. The CDR3 region has the DNA TGTGCCACCAGCAGAGATACAGGGTTAGGCTACGAGCAGTACTTC. This translates into CATSRDTGLGYEQYF.

This chain joins TRBV7-8 and TRBJ1-2, with D possibly TRBD1 on 6 matching bases. V lost 0 bases and J lost 8, with 13 bases in between. The CDR3 contains 14 residues. The germline V gene has CDR1 SGHVS and CDR2 FQNEAQ. The CDR3 loop is CASSLAPQGMGYTF. CDR3 DNA: TGTGCCAGCAGCTTAGCCCCTCAGGGGATGGGCTACACCTTC.

The rearrangement joins TRBV5-1 to TRBJ1-1, with 10 bases matching TRBD1. The V gene's germline CDR1 is SGHRS and CDR2 YFSETQ. After removal of 4 bases from V and 1 base from J, the junction contained 7 bases not matched to a gene. The CDR3 totals 16 residues. The CDR3 nucleotides read TGCGCCAGCAGCCCCCGGGACAGGGGAGGGAACACTGAAGCTTTCTTT. Translation gives CASSPRDRGGNTEAFF.

This chain connects TRBV29-1 to TRBJ1-2, with a possible D match to TRBD1 (5 bases). The V end lost 1 base, the J end lost 3 bases, and 18 bases lay between the germline ends. The CDR3 contains 16 residues. Germline values: CDR1 SQVTM, CDR2 ANQGSEA. The DNA for the CDR3 is TGCAGCGTTGAAGGAGGTAGCTCGACAGCCTACTATGGCTACACCTTC. It is translated as CSVEGGSSTAYYGYTF.

V gene TRBV15 combines with J gene TRBJ1-2, with unresolved D. V was cut by 0 bases and J by 1 base, with 15 bases left in between. Per the germline V gene, CDR1 is LNHNV and CDR2 is YYDKDF (reference sequence). This CDR3 comprises 17 residues. CDR3 nucleotides: TGTGCCACCAGCAGAGATGGTCTGCTTAGGAGTAACTATGGCTACACCTTC. Amino acids: CATSRDGLLRSNYGYTF. Looking up the rest from reference TRBV15 and TRBJ1-2 gives the full variable domain: DAMVIQNPRYQVTQFGKPVTLSCSQTLNHNVMYWYQQKSSQAPKLLFHYYDKDFNNEADTPDNFQSRRPNTSFCFLDIRSPGLGDTAMYLCATSRDGLLRSNYGYTFGSGTRLTVV.

The genes are TRBV7-2 and TRBJ1-3, with D unclear. The V end lost 5 bases, the J end lost 1 base, and 9 bases lay between the germline ends. This CDR3 has 14 residues. Germline loops: CDR1 SGHTA, CDR2 FQGNSA. CDR3 amino acids: CASSPRRSGNTIYF. The CDR3 nucleotides read TGTGCCAGCAGCCCCAGACGATCTGGAAACACCATATATTTT.

This chain joins TRBV25-1 and TRBJ2-2; D call uncertain. The CDR3 is made up of 14 amino acids. The germline V gene encodes CDR1 MGHDK and CDR2 SYGVNS. Trimming took off 7 bases at V and 4 bases at J, with 13 bases between the two ends. In DNA form, the CDR3 reads TGTGCCAGCACGGACCCCCATGCCACCGGGGAGCTGTTTTTT. It translates to CASTDPHATGELFF.

The chain uses TRBV9 and TRBJ2-5; D is undetermined. The germline CDR1 and CDR2 sequences are SGDLS and YYNGEE. The CDR3 sequence is 14 residues long. Trimming stripped 0 bases from V and 4 bases from J, with 10 bases between. The CDR3 protein is CASSVEASGETQYF. As DNA, the CDR3 is TGTGCCAGCAGCGTAGAGGCTAGTGGAGAGACCCAGTACTTC.

The chain couples TRBV6-5 to TRBJ1-5; D remains ambiguous. V was shortened by 2 bases and J by 2 bases, with 7 bases between the two germline ends. The CDR3 extends over 14 amino acids. From germline, CDR1 is MNHEY and CDR2 SVGAGI. The CDR3 is CASSYPDRNQPQHF. The CDR3 DNA follows: TGTGCCAGCAGTTACCCCGACCGCAATCAGCCCCAGCATTTT.

A few counts support this clone. This chain joins TRBV6-5 and TRBJ1-2; D is uncertain. Deletions cut 3 bases from V and 7 bases from J, with 0 bases between. CDR1 is MNHEY and CDR2 is SVGAGI in the germline V gene. This CDR3 spans 9 amino acids. CDR3 nucleotides: TGTGCCAGCAGTTATGGCTACACCTTC. Translated: CASSYGYTF.

This chain links TRBV28 with TRBJ2-7; TRBD1 is a possible D gene (5 bases). The CDR3 has 17 residues. Germline V lookup: CDR1 MDHEN, CDR2 SYDVKM. Trimming shortened V by 5 bases and J by 7 bases, and 27 bases separated the two germline ends. The CDR3 sequence: CASSPTPRTFSPKEQYF. The DNA for the CDR3 is TGTGCCAGCAGTCCGACCCCCCGGACATTTTCCCCCAAAGAGCAGTACTTC.

The chain has TRBV5-8 and TRBJ2-7, with a tentative D call TRBD1 (5 bases). Germline values: CDR1 SGHTS, CDR2 YDEGEE. This CDR3 is 14 amino acids long. V was pared by 4 bases and J by 1 base, with 12 bases between. The CDR3 spells CASSLLGHSYEQYF. CDR3 nucleotide sequence: TGTGCCAGCAGCCTCCTGGGGCATTCCTACGAGCAGTACTTC.

The chain has TRBV7-3 and TRBJ2-1; 7 bases line up with TRBD2. Germline loops: CDR1 SGHTA, CDR2 FQGTGA. J gave up 6 bases and V 1 base, and 9 bases lay outside the gene matches. The CDR3 consists of 16 residues. CDR3 coding DNA: TGTGCCAGCAGCTTAAATCGGGGCGGGAGTCTCAATGAGCAGTTCTTC. Protein product: CASSLNRGGSLNEQFF.

This clone has only a few counts. V and J are TRBV5-6 and TRBJ2-3, with 9 bases fitting TRBD2. The CDR3 has 14 amino acids. CDR1 is SGHDT and CDR2 is YYEEEE in the germline V gene. V trimming: 1 base; J trimming: 5 bases; junction bases outside the gene matches: 2. The CDR3 bases are TGTGCCAGCAGCTTGTTAGCGGGAGAAGATACGCAGTATTTT. It encodes CASSLLAGEDTQYF.

The CDR3 nucleotides are TGTGCCAGCAGTGAAGCGCCGGCAGGCCTCTCTGGAAACACCATATATTTT. Protein product: CASSEAPAGLSGNTIYF. The chain has TRBV6-1 and TRBJ1-3; no definite D call. Trimming stripped 0 bases from V and 0 bases from J, with 12 bases between. The CDR3 totals 17 residues. The germline V gene encodes CDR1 MNHNS and CDR2 SASEGT.

There are many counts of this clone. The chain combines TRBV5-4 with TRBJ1-2; 7 bases are shared with TRBD1. CDR1 SGHNT and CDR2 YYREEE come from the germline V gene (reference sequence). CDR3 length equals 14 residues. With 2 bases clipped from V and 1 base from J, the junction kept 2 bases outside the gene matches. CDR3 residues: CASSFTGVNYGYTF. The CDR3, as DNA: TGTGCCAGCAGCTTTACAGGGGTTAACTATGGCTACACCTTC.

This chain joins TRBV5-5 and TRBJ1-2; 7 bases fit TRBD1. Germline trimming cut 0 bases from V and 4 bases from J; bases unmatched to any gene: 9. Germline CDR1 is SGHKS and CDR2 is YYEKEE (reference sequence). The CDR3 is 16 residues long. The CDR3: CASSLGGIGGIYGYTF. Written as DNA, the CDR3 is TGTGCCAGCAGCTTGGGCGGTATAGGGGGCATCTATGGCTACACCTTC.

The CDR3 is CASSLGNLNTEAFF. In DNA form, the CDR3 reads TGCGCCAGCAGCTTGGGGAACTTGAACACTGAAGCTTTCTTT. The chain carries TRBV5-1 and TRBJ1-1; D is unresolved. Trimming took off 0 bases at V and 0 bases at J, with 6 bases between the two ends. The CDR3 runs 14 residues. Germline V gene data show CDR1 as SGHRS and CDR2 as YFSETQ.

The V gene is TRBV2, the J gene TRBJ2-5; possible D gene TRBD1, 6 bases. The CDR3 spans 14 residues. V lost 2 bases to trimming and J lost 3 bases, with 10 bases between them. CDR1 is SNHLY, CDR2 FYNNEI, per germline. CDR3 residues: CASSERTVEETQYF. DNA for the CDR3: TGTGCCAGCAGTGAAAGGACAGTAGAAGAGACCCAGTACTTC. Full variable domain (missing parts from reference TRBV2 and TRBJ2-5): EPEVTQTPSHQVTQMGQEVILRCVPISNHLYFYWYRQILGQKVEFLVSFYNNEISEKSEIFDDQFSVERPDGSNFTLKIRSTKLEDSAMYFCASSERTVEETQYFGPGTRLLVL.

The chain has TRBV28 and TRBJ1-1, with D unclear. The V gene lost 5 bases and the J gene lost 5 bases, with 9 bases spanning the gap. The CDR3 runs 12 residues. In germline, CDR1 is MDHEN, CDR2 SYDVKM. CDR3 loop: CASSERRTEAFF. The CDR3 bases are TGTGCCAGCAGTGAAAGGAGGACTGAAGCTTTCTTT.

The chain recombines TRBV5-1 with TRBJ1-2; no clear D. This CDR3 spans 14 amino acids. Trimming stripped 5 bases from V and 2 bases from J, with 13 bases between. Germline assignment: CDR1 SGHRS and CDR2 YFSETQ. Here the CDR3 DNA reads TGCGCCAGCAGTGAGCAGGCGCTCAACTATGGCTACACCTTC. Protein: CASSEQALNYGYTF.

This sequence joins TRBV28 and TRBJ2-7; D gene unclear. The CDR3 contains 12 residues. CDR1 and CDR2 from the germline V gene are MDHEN and SYDVKM. Trimming took 6 bases from V and 2 from J, leaving 8 bases between them. The CDR3 here is CASRPTPYEQYF. The DNA for the CDR3 is TGTGCCAGCAGACCTACCCCCTACGAGCAGTACTTC.

The V gene is TRBV7-2, the J gene TRBJ2-1; possible D gene TRBD2, 7 bases. V was cut by 0 bases and J by 0 bases, with 12 bases left in between. The germline CDR1 and CDR2 sequences are SGHTA and FQGNSA. This CDR3 is 17 amino acids long. The CDR3 region is CASSLARGPSSYNEQFF. The CDR3 coding sequence is TGTGCCAGCAGCTTAGCGCGGGGGCCGAGCTCCTACAATGAGCAGTTCTTC.

The table lists this clone with a count of one. This chain links TRBV7-2 with TRBJ2-7; 9 nucleotides line up with TRBD2. The CDR3 consists of 15 residues. The germline V gene encodes CDR1 SGHTA and CDR2 FQGNSA. V lost 1 base to trimming and J lost 4 bases; unmatched junction nucleotides: 5. CDR3: CASSLGGSGGYEQYF. The CDR3 DNA reads TGTGCCAGCAGCTTAGGGGGTAGCGGGGGTTACGAGCAGTACTTC.

V gene TRBV27 combines with J gene TRBJ2-5; tentatively, D is TRBD2 (7 bases). In germline, CDR1 is MNHEY, CDR2 SMNVEV (reference sequence). This CDR3 spans 17 amino acids. The V gene lost 6 bases and the J gene lost 4 bases, with 24 bases spanning the gap. The CDR3 DNA reads TGTGCCAGCAGACCAAGGGGGGGGAATTCCCGGAGAGAGACCCAGTACTTC. It specifies CASRPRGGNSRRETQYF.

CDR3: CASGSQWTDTQYF. The CDR3 DNA reads as TGTGCCAGCGGATCTCAGTGGACAGATACGCAGTATTTT. The gene calls are TRBV11-2 and TRBJ2-3, with D unclear. V gave up 8 bases and J gave up 3 bases, with 12 bases separating them. Per the germline V gene, CDR1 is SGHAT and CDR2 is FQNNGV. This CDR3 has 13 amino acids. Full variable domain (remainder filled in from reference TRBV11-2 and TRBJ2-3): EAGVAQSPRYKIIEKRQSVAFWCNPISGHATLYWYQQILGQGPKLLIQFQNNGVVDDSQLPKDRFSAERLKGVDSTLKIQPAKLEDSAVYLCASGSQWTDTQYFGPGTRLTVL.

The chain carries TRBV9 and TRBJ1-5; the match to TRBD1 covers 7 bases. V lost 2 bases to trimming and J lost 0 bases; unmatched junction nucleotides: 2. CDR1 is SGDLS, CDR2 YYNGEE, per germline. This CDR3 spans 15 amino acids. The chain's CDR3 is CASSVQGDSNQPQHF. The CDR3 bases are TGTGCCAGCAGCGTTCAGGGGGATAGCAATCAGCCCCAGCATTTT.

This clone showed up just once. The chain combines TRBV2 with TRBJ2-7, with D perhaps being TRBD1 or TRBD2 (5 bases each). Trimming removed 4 bases at V and 0 bases at J, with 7 bases between. Germline-derived CDR1 and CDR2 are SNHLY and FYNNEI. This CDR3 has 13 residues. CDR3: CASSGGTSYEQYF. In nucleotides, the CDR3 is TGTGCCAGCAGTGGGGGGACCTCCTACGAGCAGTACTTC. The full variable domain, with the rest looked up from reference TRBV2 and TRBJ2-7, is EPEVTQTPSHQVTQMGQEVILRCVPISNHLYFYWYRQILGQKVEFLVSFYNNEISEKSEIFDDQFSVERPDGSNFTLKIRSTKLEDSAMYFCASSGGTSYEQYFGPGTRLTVT.